The 14 T cell receptor beta chains below come from one sample, sequenced in a study of CXCR3-negative and CXCR3-positive naive CD8 T cells. For these TCRs, the target antigens are not known. All TRB cDNA libraries came from 5' RACE performed with UMI labels. TCRdb reprocessed the 5' RACE reads; each CDR3 protein has one entry and no DNA is given. Here the sample table reports 4,000 to 6,000 distinct CDR3 sequences. Study results and caveats: CXCR3-positive naive cells had TRB CDR3s that were more hydrophobic than CXCR3-negative naive cells had.

Input material: naive CXCR3+ CD8+ T cells from blood. The subset here: CD45RO-CCR7+CD27+CD95- naive CD8+ T cells expressing CXCR3 (TNR3+). These receptors all stem from a human donor in good health. Some clones in this sample may be carry-over from other donors' samples.

The chain joins TRBV10-3 to TRBJ2-1. The CDR3 runs 17 residues. Germline values: CDR1 ENHRY, CDR2 SYGVKD. This CDR3 reads CAISESTLTYSYNEQFF.

The V and J genes are TRBV5-1 and TRBJ1-1; TCRdb selects TRBD1, and the lack of DNA leaves this call unchecked. The CDR3 contains 15 residues. The germline V gene has CDR1 SGHRS and CDR2 YFSETQ. The CDR3 sequence: CASSLSTGATTEAFF.

Here the CDR3 reads CASILGTFETQYF. This sequence joins TRBV12-3 or TRBV12-4 and TRBJ2-5; the TCRdb call, TRBD1, lacks DNA for checking. This CDR3 is 13 amino acids long.

The gene calls are TRBV25-1 and TRBJ2-5; TCRdb indicates TRBD2, and absent DNA this call remains unverified. CDR3 length: 13 amino acids. Germline CDR1 MGHDK, CDR2 SYGVNS. CDR3 in amino acids: CASLGLALETQYF.

The rearrangement joins TRBV28 to TRBJ1-5; checking the TCRdb D call of TRBD1 is not possible without DNA. Germline CDR1 reads MDHEN; CDR2 reads SYDVKM. The CDR3 sequence is 15 residues long. The CDR3 is CASSLWTDSNQPQHF. Complete variable domain (other parts from reference TRBV28 and TRBJ1-5): DVKVTQSSRYLVKRTGEKVFLECVQDMDHENMFWYRQDPGLGLRLIYFSYDVKMKEKGDIPEGYSVSREKKERFSLILESASTNQTSMYLCASSLWTDSNQPQHFGDGTRLSIL.

The chain carries TRBV29-1 and TRBJ1-1. The CDR3 is 11 amino acids. The germline V gene encodes CDR1 SQVTM and CDR2 ANQGSEA. CDR3 region: CSVDTNTEAFF. Filled out from reference TRBV29-1 and TRBJ1-1, the complete variable domain reads SAVISQKPSRDICQRGTSLTIQCQVDSQVTMMFWYRQQPGQSLTLIATANQGSEATYESGFVIDKFPISRPNLTFSTLTVSNMSPEDSSIYLCSVDTNTEAFFGQGTRLTVV.

Considering frequency, this clonotype is medium-sized. This rearrangement joins TRBV5-5 to TRBJ2-7. Germline values: CDR1 SGHKS, CDR2 YYEKEE (reference sequence). CDR3 length equals 15 residues. CDR3 in amino acids: CASSLMGKLSYEQYF. The full variable domain, rest sourced from reference TRBV5-5 and TRBJ2-7, is DAGVTQSPTHLIKTRGQQVTLRCSPISGHKSVSWYQQVLGQGPQFIFQYYEKEERGRGNFPDRFSARQFPNYSSELNVNALLLGDSALYLCASSLMGKLSYEQYFGPGTRLTVT.

This clonotype ranks as medium-sized in terms of frequency. This CDR3 is CASSQDLPNGNTEAFF. The chain uses TRBV14 and TRBJ1-1. Germline-derived CDR1 and CDR2 are SGHDN and FVKESK. The CDR3 totals 16 residues.

J is TRBJ1-1 and V is TRBV20-1; the TCRdb call, TRBD1, lacks DNA for checking. This CDR3 spans 13 amino acids. Per the germline V gene, CDR1 is DFQATT and CDR2 is SNEGSKA (reference sequence). The CDR3 protein is CSASQTANTEAFF.

J is TRBJ2-3 and V is TRBV7-9; TCRdb's D call of TRBD1 is untestable without DNA. Germline CDR1 reads SEHNR; CDR2 reads FQNEAQ (reference sequence). The CDR3 totals 15 residues. The CDR3 protein is CASSPEGADGDTQYF. The variable domain in full, completed from reference TRBV7-9 and TRBJ2-3, reads DTGVSQNPRHKITKRGQNVTFRCDPISEHNRLYWYRQTLGQGPEFLTYFQNEAQLEKSRLLSDRFSAERPKGSFSTLEIQRTEQGDSAMYLCASSPEGADGDTQYFGPGTRLTVL.

This clonotype is deemed medium-sized by its frequency. The V and J genes are TRBV14 and TRBJ2-1; TCRdb picks TRBD2, but there is no DNA to check that call. CDR1 SGHDN and CDR2 FVKESK come from the germline V gene. The CDR3 is made up of 13 amino acids. CDR3 sequence reads: CASSQQVRGEQFF.

The V and J genes are TRBV7-9 and TRBJ2-1; TCRdb outputs TRBD2, but without DNA this stays unchecked. There are 15 residues in the CDR3. The germline V gene encodes CDR1 SEHNR and CDR2 FQNEAQ (reference sequence). The chain's CDR3 is CASSFGAGNTDEQFF. Filled out from reference TRBV7-9 and TRBJ2-1, the complete variable domain reads DTGVSQNPRHKITKRGQNVTFRCDPISEHNRLYWYRQTLGQGPEFLTYFQNEAQLEKSRLLSDRFSAERPKGSFSTLEIQRTEQGDSAMYLCASSFGAGNTDEQFFGPGTRLTVL.

This chain uses TRBV6-2 or TRBV6-3 with TRBJ2-7; without DNA, the TCRdb call of TRBD1 cannot be checked. Germline-derived CDR1 and CDR2 are MNHEY and SVGEGT. CDR3 length: 16 amino acids. The CDR3 here is CASSYNSGTGPYEQYF.

The gene calls are TRBV29-1 and TRBJ2-1. Per germline, CDR1 SQVTM and CDR2 ANQGSEA. The CDR3 loop spans 13 amino acids. CDR3: CSDDGYLRNEQFF.